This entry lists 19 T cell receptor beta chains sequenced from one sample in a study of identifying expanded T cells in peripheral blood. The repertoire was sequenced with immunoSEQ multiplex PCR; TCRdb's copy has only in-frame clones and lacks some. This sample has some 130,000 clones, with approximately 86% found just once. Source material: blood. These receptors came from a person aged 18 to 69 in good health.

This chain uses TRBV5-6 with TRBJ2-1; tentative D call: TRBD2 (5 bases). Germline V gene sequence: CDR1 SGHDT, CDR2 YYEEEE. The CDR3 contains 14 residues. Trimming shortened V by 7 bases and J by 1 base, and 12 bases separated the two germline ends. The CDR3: CASRAGGSYNEQFF. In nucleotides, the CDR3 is TGTGCCAGCCGGGCGGGCGGGTCCTACAATGAGCAGTTCTTC.

CDR3 region: CASSIQDRAETQYF. CDR3 nucleotides: TGTGCCAGCAGCATCCAAGACAGGGCGGAGACCCAGTACTTC. The chain uses TRBV2 and TRBJ2-5; 7 nucleotides line up with TRBD1. The germline gives CDR1 SNHLY, CDR2 FYNNEI. J gave up 5 bases and V 6 bases, and 9 bases lay outside the gene matches. The CDR3 consists of 14 residues.

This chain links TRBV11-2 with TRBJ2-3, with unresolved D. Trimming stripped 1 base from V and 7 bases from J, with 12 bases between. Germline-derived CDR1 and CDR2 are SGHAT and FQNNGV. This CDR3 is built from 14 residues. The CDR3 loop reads CASSLGSTGNTQYF. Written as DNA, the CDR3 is TGTGCCAGCAGCTTAGGTTCCACGGGTAATACGCAGTATTTT.

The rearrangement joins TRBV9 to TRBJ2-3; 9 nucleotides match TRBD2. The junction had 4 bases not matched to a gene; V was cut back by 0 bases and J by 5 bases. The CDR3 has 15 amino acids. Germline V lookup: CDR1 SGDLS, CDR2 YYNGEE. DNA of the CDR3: TGTGCCAGCAGCGTAGTGGGTAGCGGGGGAGATACGCAGTATTTT. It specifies CASSVVGSGGDTQYF.

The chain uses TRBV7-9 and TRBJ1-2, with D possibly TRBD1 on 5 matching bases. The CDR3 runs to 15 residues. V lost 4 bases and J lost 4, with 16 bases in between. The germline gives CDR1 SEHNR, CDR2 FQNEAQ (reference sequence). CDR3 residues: CASSSPGPTIYGYTF. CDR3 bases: TGTGCCAGCAGCTCACCGGGACCGACAATCTATGGCTACACCTTC.

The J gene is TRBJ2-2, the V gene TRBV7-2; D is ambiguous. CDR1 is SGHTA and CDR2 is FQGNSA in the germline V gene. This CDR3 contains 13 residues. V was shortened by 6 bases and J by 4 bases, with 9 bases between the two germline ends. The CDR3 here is CASSFLSTGELFF. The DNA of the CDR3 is TGTGCCAGCAGTTTCCTCAGCACCGGGGAGCTGTTTTTT.

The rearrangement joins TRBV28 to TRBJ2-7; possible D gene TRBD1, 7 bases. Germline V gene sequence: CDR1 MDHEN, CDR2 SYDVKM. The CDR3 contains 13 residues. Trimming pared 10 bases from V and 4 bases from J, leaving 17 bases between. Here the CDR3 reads CAISAGQPYEQYF. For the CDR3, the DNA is TGTGCCATTTCCGCGGGACAGCCTTACGAGCAGTACTTC.

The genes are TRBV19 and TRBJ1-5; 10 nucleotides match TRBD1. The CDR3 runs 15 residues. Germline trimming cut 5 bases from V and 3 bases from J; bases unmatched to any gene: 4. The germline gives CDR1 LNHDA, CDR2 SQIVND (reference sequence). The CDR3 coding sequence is TGTGCCAGTAGTTCCGGACAGGGGGACAATCAGCCCCAGCATTTT. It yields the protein CASSSGQGDNQPQHF. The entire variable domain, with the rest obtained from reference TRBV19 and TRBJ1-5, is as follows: DGGITQSPKYLFRKEGQNVTLSCEQNLNHDAMYWYRQDPGQGLRLIYYSQIVNDFQKGDIAEGYSVSREKKESFPLTVTSAQKNPTAFYLCASSSGQGDNQPQHFGDGTRLSIL.

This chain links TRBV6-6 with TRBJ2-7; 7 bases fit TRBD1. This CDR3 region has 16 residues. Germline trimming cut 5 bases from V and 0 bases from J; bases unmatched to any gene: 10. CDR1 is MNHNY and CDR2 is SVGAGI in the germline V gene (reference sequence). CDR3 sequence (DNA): TGTGCCAGCAGTCTACTACAGGGGATGAGCTCCTACGAGCAGTACTTC. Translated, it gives CASSLLQGMSSYEQYF.

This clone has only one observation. CDR3 coding DNA: TGCGCCAGCAGCTTGAGTGAGGGTAGGAACTATGGCTACACCTTC. This encodes CASSLSEGRNYGYTF. This chain links TRBV5-1 with TRBJ1-2, with no clear D. The germline gives CDR1 SGHRS, CDR2 YFSETQ. The V end was cut by 1 base, the J end by 2 bases, with 12 bases between. The CDR3 is 15 residues long.

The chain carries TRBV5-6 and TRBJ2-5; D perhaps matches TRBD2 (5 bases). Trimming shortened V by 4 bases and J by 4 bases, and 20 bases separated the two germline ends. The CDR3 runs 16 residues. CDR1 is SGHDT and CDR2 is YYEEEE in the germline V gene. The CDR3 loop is CASSPGNRPRGETQYF. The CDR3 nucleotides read TGTGCCAGCAGCCCGGGGAACCGACCCCGGGGAGAGACCCAGTACTTC.

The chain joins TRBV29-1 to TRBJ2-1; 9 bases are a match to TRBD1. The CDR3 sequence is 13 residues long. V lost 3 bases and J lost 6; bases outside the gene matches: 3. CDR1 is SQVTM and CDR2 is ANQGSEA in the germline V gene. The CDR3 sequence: CSVEGTGSNEQFF. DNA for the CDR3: TGCAGCGTTGAGGGGACAGGGAGCAATGAGCAGTTCTTC.

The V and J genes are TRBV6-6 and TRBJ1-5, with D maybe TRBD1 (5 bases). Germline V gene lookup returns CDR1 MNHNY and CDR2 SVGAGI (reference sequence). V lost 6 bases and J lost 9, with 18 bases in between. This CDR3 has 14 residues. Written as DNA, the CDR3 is TGTGCCAGCAGCGGGGGGACGGGGAGGCGGCCCCAGCATTTT. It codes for CASSGGTGRRPQHF.

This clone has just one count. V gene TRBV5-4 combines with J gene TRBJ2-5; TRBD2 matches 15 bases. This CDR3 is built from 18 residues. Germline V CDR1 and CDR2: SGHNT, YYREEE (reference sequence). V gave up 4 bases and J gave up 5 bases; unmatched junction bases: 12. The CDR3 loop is CASSTGLAGGPFGETQYF. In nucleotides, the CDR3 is TGTGCCAGCAGCACAGGACTAGCGGGAGGGCCGTTTGGGGAGACCCAGTACTTC.

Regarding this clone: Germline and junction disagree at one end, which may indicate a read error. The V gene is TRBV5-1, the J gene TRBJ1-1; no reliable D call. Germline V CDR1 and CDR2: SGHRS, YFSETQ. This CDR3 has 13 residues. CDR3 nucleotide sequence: TGTGCCAGCAGCTTGGTCACGAACACTGAAGCTTTCTTT. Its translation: CASSLVTNTEAFF.

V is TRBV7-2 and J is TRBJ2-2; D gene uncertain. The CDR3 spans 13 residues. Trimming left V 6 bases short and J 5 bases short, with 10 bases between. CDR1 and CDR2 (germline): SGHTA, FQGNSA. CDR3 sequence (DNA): TGTGCCAGCAGTCCCGACGGTACCGGGGAGCTGTTTTTT. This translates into CASSPDGTGELFF.

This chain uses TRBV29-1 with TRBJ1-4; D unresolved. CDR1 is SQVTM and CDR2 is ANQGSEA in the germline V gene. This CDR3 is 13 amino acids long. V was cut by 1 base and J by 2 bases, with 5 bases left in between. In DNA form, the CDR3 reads TGCAGCGTTGAAGGAGCCACTAATGAAAAACTGTTTTTT. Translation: CSVEGATNEKLFF.

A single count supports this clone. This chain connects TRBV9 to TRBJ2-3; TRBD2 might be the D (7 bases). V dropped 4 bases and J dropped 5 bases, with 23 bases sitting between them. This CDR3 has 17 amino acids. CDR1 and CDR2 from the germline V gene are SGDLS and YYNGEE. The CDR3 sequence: CASSSFRRTGGGDTQYF. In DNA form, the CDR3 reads TGTGCCAGCAGCTCCTTTCGGAGAACGGGGGGCGGAGATACGCAGTATTTT.

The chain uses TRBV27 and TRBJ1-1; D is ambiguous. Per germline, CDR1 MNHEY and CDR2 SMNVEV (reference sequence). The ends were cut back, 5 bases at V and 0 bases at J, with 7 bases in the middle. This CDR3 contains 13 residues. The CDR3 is CASSRTVNTEAFF. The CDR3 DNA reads TGTGCCAGCAGTCGGACGGTGAACACTGAAGCTTTCTTT.